Below are 26 T cell receptor beta chains sequenced from a single sample in a study of early T cells in non-severe SARS-CoV-2 infection. TCRdb recomputed calls from the 5' RACE reads with MiXCR, one row per CDR3 protein. The sample records roughly 80,000 distinct CDR3 sequences, about 17% being singletons. The sample consisted of whole blood. These receptors were obtained from an adult who was a healthcare worker with PCR-confirmed SARS-CoV-2 infection or an uninfected control (not recorded which).

This clonotype was counted only a few times. The chain combines TRBV19 with TRBJ1-6, with 8 bases fitting TRBD1. CDR1 and CDR2 from the germline V gene are LNHDA and SQIVND (reference sequence). V lost 3 bases and J lost 8; bases outside the gene matches: 6. CDR3 length: 15 residues. The CDR3 is CASSMPGGAYSPLHF. DNA of the CDR3: TGTGCCAGTAGTATGCCAGGGGGCGCATATTCACCCCTCCACTTT.

In this sample, this clonotype turned up many times. This chain connects TRBV5-6 to TRBJ2-3; D not resolved. The ends were cut back, 5 bases at V and 2 bases at J, with 12 bases in the middle. CDR3 size: 14 residues. The V gene's germline CDR1 is SGHDT and CDR2 YYEEEE. The CDR3 is CASSHRAYTDTQYF. CDR3 nucleotide sequence: TGTGCCAGCAGTCACAGAGCATACACAGATACGCAGTATTTT. Drawing the rest from reference TRBV5-6 and TRBJ2-3, the complete variable domain is DAGVTQSPTHLIKTRGQQVTLRCSPKSGHDTVSWYQQALGQGPQFIFQYYEEEERQRGNFPDRFSGHQFPNYSSELNVNALLLGDSALYLCASSHRAYTDTQYFGPGTRLTVL.

The table lists this clonotype with a few counts. V usage is TRBV5-5 and J usage is TRBJ2-5, with 8 nucleotides matching TRBD2. The trim removed 0 bases at V and 1 base at J, leaving 2 bases unmatched. CDR3 length equals 15 residues. The V gene's germline CDR1 is SGHKS and CDR2 YYEKEE (reference sequence). The CDR3 reads CASSLGAGVQETQYF. Here the CDR3 DNA reads TGTGCCAGCAGCTTGGGAGCGGGGGTCCAAGAGACCCAGTACTTC.

This clonotype was seen only a few times. This sequence joins TRBV28 and TRBJ2-7; D is uncertain. This CDR3 contains 11 residues. Per germline, CDR1 MDHEN and CDR2 SYDVKM. V was trimmed by 6 bases and J by 7 bases, leaving 10 bases between them. The CDR3 spells CASSEVREQYF. CDR3 DNA: TGTGCCAGCAGCGAAGTACGGGAGCAGTACTTC.

This clonotype was picked up a small number of times. The chain combines TRBV20-1 with TRBJ2-7; D remains unclear. This CDR3 is 11 amino acids long. CDR1 and CDR2 (germline): DFQATT, SNEGSKA (reference sequence). V gave up 1 base and J gave up 3 bases, with 4 bases separating them. CDR3 residues: CSARGDYEQYF. The CDR3, as DNA: TGCAGTGCTAGAGGGGACTACGAGCAGTACTTC.

This clonotype was seen a few times. The chain employs TRBV19 and TRBJ1-2; D is unclear. V lost 4 bases, J lost 8 bases, and 17 bases lay in between. The germline CDR1 and CDR2 sequences are LNHDA and SQIVND (reference sequence). CDR3 size: 14 residues. Here the CDR3 reads CASSNTATLGGYTF. The CDR3 DNA is TGTGCCAGTAGTAATACTGCCACCCTGGGGGGCTACACCTTC.

This clonotype showed up many times. This chain connects TRBV7-2 to TRBJ2-3; D remains unclear. Trimming took 5 bases from V and 4 from J, leaving 13 bases between them. Germline loops: CDR1 SGHTA, CDR2 FQGNSA. The length of the CDR3 is 14 residues. For the CDR3, the DNA is TGTGCCAGCAGCCTGCTTGGGATGGCAGATACGCAGTATTTT. Protein: CASSLLGMADTQYF.

CDR3 sequence: CASSQGTYGYTF. The CDR3 nucleotides are TGTGCCAGCAGTCAGGGGACTTATGGCTACACCTTC. The rearrangement uses TRBV28 and TRBJ1-2, with D perhaps matching TRBD1 (6 bases). Germline loops: CDR1 MDHEN, CDR2 SYDVKM. The V gene lost 5 bases and the J gene lost 5 bases, with 9 bases spanning the gap. This CDR3 spans 12 amino acids.

The rearrangement joins TRBV12-3 or TRBV12-4 to TRBJ2-5; 12 bases are shared with TRBD1. V gave up 5 bases and J gave up 4 bases; unmatched junction bases: 8. CDR3 length: 16 residues. In DNA form, the CDR3 reads TGTGCCAGCAGTCCGAAGGGACAGGGGGCGCGAGAGACCCAGTACTTC. This encodes CASSPKGQGARETQYF.

V and J are TRBV3-1 and TRBJ2-1; D not resolved. CDR1 and CDR2 (germline): LGHDT, YNNKEL (reference sequence). V lost 4 bases, J lost 0 bases, and 13 bases lay in between. The CDR3 has 16 amino acids. CDR3 sequence reads: CASSRSKGFSYNEQFF. The CDR3 bases are TGTGCCAGCAGCCGAAGCAAGGGATTCTCCTACAATGAGCAGTTCTTC.

A few counts support this clonotype. This chain joins TRBV14 and TRBJ2-7; no clear D. Germline assignment: CDR1 SGHDN and CDR2 FVKESK. The CDR3 runs to 13 residues. The V gene lost 1 base and the J gene lost 10 bases, with 14 bases spanning the gap. DNA for the CDR3: TGTGCCAGCAGCCAAGTTTCAGGATCCTCTCAGTACTTC. It is translated as CASSQVSGSSQYF.

This chain links TRBV27 with TRBJ2-7, with D maybe TRBD2 (5 bases). This CDR3 has 13 residues. The V and J ends lost 3 bases and 2 bases respectively, with 8 bases between them. Germline V lookup: CDR1 MNHEY, CDR2 SMNVEV (reference sequence). Written as DNA, the CDR3 is TGTGCCAGCAGTTTGGGGAGAACCTACGAGCAGTACTTC. Its translation: CASSLGRTYEQYF.

This chain's CDR3 is CASRNPPGQAVTGELFF. In nucleotides, the CDR3 is TGTGCCAGCAGAAACCCTCCGGGACAGGCGGTCACCGGGGAGCTGTTTTTT. This chain joins TRBV11-2 and TRBJ2-2; 8 nucleotides agree with TRBD1. V gave up 6 bases and J gave up 4 bases; unmatched junction bases: 13. In germline, CDR1 is SGHAT, CDR2 FQNNGV. The CDR3 has 17 residues.

This clonotype was detected a few times. The V call is TRBV29-1, the J call TRBJ2-3, with 8 bases that match TRBD1. The germline CDR1 and CDR2 sequences are SQVTM and ANQGSEA. The ends lost 4 bases at V and 6 bases at J; junction bases unmatched: 3. There are 12 residues in the CDR3. The CDR3 loop reads CSVGRGQDTQYF. The CDR3 DNA is TGCAGCGTTGGCAGGGGGCAGGATACGCAGTATTTT.

This clonotype was seen a few times. The chain employs TRBV11-2 and TRBJ2-3; D remains unclear. The germline V gene encodes CDR1 SGHAT and CDR2 FQNNGV. The length of the CDR3 is 16 residues. The V end lost 6 bases, the J end lost 2 bases, and 18 bases lay between the germline ends. The CDR3 DNA is TGTGCCAGCAGGCCTAATCCAGACCGCCCCACAGATACGCAGTATTTT. This sequence encodes CASRPNPDRPTDTQYF.

This chain uses TRBV2 with TRBJ1-1; no clear D. This CDR3 contains 17 residues. The germline gives CDR1 SNHLY, CDR2 FYNNEI. Trimming shortened V by 8 bases and J by 0 bases, and 22 bases separated the two germline ends. The CDR3: CASLDTTEVIMNTEAFF. The CDR3, as DNA: TGTGCCAGCCTTGATACGACCGAGGTCATCATGAACACTGAAGCTTTCTTT.

This clonotype occurred a few times. This chain connects TRBV5-6 to TRBJ1-1, with D perhaps TRBD1 (5 bases). The V gene's germline CDR1 is SGHDT and CDR2 YYEEEE. The CDR3 is 12 amino acids. The V gene lost 4 bases and the J gene lost 4 bases, with 8 bases spanning the gap. The CDR3: CASSTGTTEAFF. The CDR3 DNA reads TGTGCCAGCAGCACCGGGACCACTGAAGCTTTCTTT.

The J gene is TRBJ2-3, the V gene TRBV10-1; TRBD1 might be the D (6 bases). The CDR3 totals 15 residues. The germline gives CDR1 WNHNN, CDR2 SYGVQD (reference sequence). Trimming pared 2 bases from V and 2 bases from J, leaving 11 bases between. Here the CDR3 reads CASSEGTSVTDTQYF. CDR3 bases: TGCGCCAGCAGTGAGGGGACATCTGTCACAGATACGCAGTATTTT.

This clonotype showed up just a few times. The chain joins TRBV24-1 to TRBJ2-7; a weak D match, TRBD1 (6 bases). V lost 4 bases and J lost 5, with 11 bases in between. The CDR3 consists of 13 residues. The germline V gene encodes CDR1 KGHDR and CDR2 SFDVKD. CDR3 in amino acids: CATSDRRQDEQYF. The CDR3 nucleotides read TGTGCCACCAGTGACCGAAGACAGGACGAGCAGTACTTC.

This rearrangement joins TRBV7-2 to TRBJ2-1; D perhaps matches TRBD2 (5 bases). The CDR3 is made up of 15 amino acids. Germline V lookup: CDR1 SGHTA, CDR2 FQGNSA. V shed 5 bases and J shed 6 bases, with 17 bases lying between them. The CDR3 is CASSKRAGSGNEQFF. CDR3 DNA: TGTGCCAGCAGCAAGAGGGCAGGCTCGGGCAATGAGCAGTTCTTC.

The table lists this clonotype with a few counts. The chain combines TRBV6-1 with TRBJ1-6; D not resolved. The CDR3 length is 13 residues. Germline CDR1 MNHNS, CDR2 SASEGT. V lost 6 bases, J lost 11 bases, and 14 bases lay in between. The DNA for the CDR3 is TGTGCCAGCAGAGATAACATGATCGCACCCCTCCACTTT. This codes for CASRDNMIAPLHF.

The V gene is TRBV12-3 or TRBV12-4, the J gene TRBJ1-1; TRBD1 agrees at 9 bases. Losses at the gene ends were 5 bases for V and 0 bases for J; bases not matched to a gene: 7. This CDR3 has 16 amino acids. The CDR3 protein is CASSPDRGAVNTEAFF. As DNA, the CDR3 is TGTGCCAGCAGTCCGGACAGGGGTGCCGTGAACACTGAAGCTTTCTTT.

This clonotype was picked up a small number of times. The chain has TRBV27 and TRBJ2-5; 11 positions match TRBD2. V lost 6 bases, J lost 2 bases, and 5 bases stayed unmatched. Germline CDR1 MNHEY, CDR2 SMNVEV (reference sequence). CDR3 size: 15 residues. The CDR3 spells CASRRTSGRQETQYF. The CDR3 region has the DNA TGTGCCAGCAGACGGACTAGCGGGCGTCAAGAGACCCAGTACTTC.

This clonotype has a handful of counts. The rearrangement links TRBV6-4 to TRBJ2-3; 10 nucleotides agree with TRBD2. V was clipped by 4 bases and J by 3 bases; unmatched bases: 1. CDR1 MRHNA and CDR2 SNTAGT come from the germline V gene. There are 14 residues in the CDR3. The CDR3 bases are TGTGCCAGCAGTGTTAGCGGGGGGACAGATACGCAGTATTTT. It yields the protein CASSVSGGTDTQYF.

This clonotype was seen a handful of times. The chain couples TRBV6-5 to TRBJ2-3; no firm D call. The CDR3 extends over 12 amino acids. The germline V gene has CDR1 MNHEY and CDR2 SVGAGI. Trimming removed 8 bases at V and 7 bases at J, with 13 bases between. The CDR3: CASGKLANTQYF. Written as DNA, the CDR3 is TGTGCCAGCGGGAAACTTGCGAATACGCAGTATTTT.

This clonotype was seen repeatedly, ten times or more. The rearrangement uses TRBV6-5 and TRBJ2-7; D is perhaps TRBD1 (6 bases). This CDR3 has 14 amino acids. V lost 7 bases and J lost 2, with 15 bases in between. The germline CDR1 and CDR2 sequences are MNHEY and SVGAGI. Here the CDR3 DNA reads TGTGCCAGCACCCCAAGGACAGCTACCTACGAGCAGTACTTC. It yields the protein CASTPRTATYEQYF.